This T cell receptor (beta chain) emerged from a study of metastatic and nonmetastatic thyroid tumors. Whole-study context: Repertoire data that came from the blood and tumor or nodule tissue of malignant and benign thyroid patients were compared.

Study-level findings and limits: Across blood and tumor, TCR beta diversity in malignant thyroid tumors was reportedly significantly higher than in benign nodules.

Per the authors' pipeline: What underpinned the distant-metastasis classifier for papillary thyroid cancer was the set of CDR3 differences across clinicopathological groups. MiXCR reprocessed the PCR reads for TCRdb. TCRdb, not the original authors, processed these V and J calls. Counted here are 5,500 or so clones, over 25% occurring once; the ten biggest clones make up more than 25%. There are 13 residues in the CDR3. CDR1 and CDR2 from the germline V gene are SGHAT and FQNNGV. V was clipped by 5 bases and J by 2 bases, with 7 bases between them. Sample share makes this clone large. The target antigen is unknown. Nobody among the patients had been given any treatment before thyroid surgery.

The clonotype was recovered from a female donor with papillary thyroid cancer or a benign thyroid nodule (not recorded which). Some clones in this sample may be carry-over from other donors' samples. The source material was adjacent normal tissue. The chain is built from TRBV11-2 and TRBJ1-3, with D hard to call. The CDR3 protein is CASSHEPGNTIYF. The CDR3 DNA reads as TGTGCCAGCAGCCATGAGCCTGGAAACACCATATATTTT.